This T cell receptor beta chain was profiled in a study of T cells in Graves' hyperthyroidism and ophthalmopathy. No progression to ophthalmopathy during 18 months of follow-up defined stable disease. This clonotype was observed a handful of times. Authors of the study amplified TCR beta CDR3 regions from RNA transcripts. Initially, a first-round RT-PCR of the TCR CDR3 employed the HTBI primer set. TCRdb re-derived calls from the multiplex PCR reads in MiXCR, one entry per CDR3 protein. This repertoire shows 600,000 or so distinct CDR3 sequences, about 43% found once; its top ten account for 8% to 8.5%. The source of this sequence is a woman aged 18-30 years with Graves' hyperthyroidism. The sample comprised peripheral blood or thyroid tissue (not recorded which).

CDR3 in DNA: TGTGCCACCAGTGTTGGAAGCTCCACTGAAGCTTTCTTT. Protein product: CATSVGSSTEAFF. V and J are TRBV24-1 and TRBJ1-1, with D unresolved. Trimming cost V 5 bases and J 4 bases, with 10 bases left between them. The CDR3 extends over 13 amino acids. The germline gives CDR1 KGHDR, CDR2 SFDVKD.